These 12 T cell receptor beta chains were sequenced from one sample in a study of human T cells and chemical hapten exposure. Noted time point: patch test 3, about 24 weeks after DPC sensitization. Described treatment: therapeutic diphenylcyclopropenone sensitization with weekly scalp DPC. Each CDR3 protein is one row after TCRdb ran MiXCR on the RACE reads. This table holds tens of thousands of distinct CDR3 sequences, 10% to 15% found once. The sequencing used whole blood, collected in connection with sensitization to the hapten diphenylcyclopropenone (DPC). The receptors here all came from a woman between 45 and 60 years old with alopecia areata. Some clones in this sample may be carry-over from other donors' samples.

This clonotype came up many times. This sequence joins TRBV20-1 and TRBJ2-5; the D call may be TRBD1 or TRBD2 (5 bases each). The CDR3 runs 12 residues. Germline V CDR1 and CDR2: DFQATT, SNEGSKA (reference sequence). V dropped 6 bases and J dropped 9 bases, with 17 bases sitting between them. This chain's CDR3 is CSAFGTHRAQYF. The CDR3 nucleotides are TGCAGTGCCTTCGGGACGCACCGGGCCCAGTACTTC.

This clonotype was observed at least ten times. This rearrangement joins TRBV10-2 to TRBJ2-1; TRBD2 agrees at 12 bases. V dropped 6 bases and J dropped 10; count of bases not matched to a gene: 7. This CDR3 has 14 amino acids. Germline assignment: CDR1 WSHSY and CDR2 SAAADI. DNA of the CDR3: TGCGCCAGCAGCCCCGCCGGACTAGCGGGAGAGCAGTTCTTC. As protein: CASSPAGLAGEQFF.

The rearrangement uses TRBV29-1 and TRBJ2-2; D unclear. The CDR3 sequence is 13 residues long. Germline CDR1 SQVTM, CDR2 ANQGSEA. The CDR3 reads CTLRSENTGELFF. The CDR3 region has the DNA TGCACCCTGCGCAGCGAGAACACCGGGGAGCTGTTTTTT.

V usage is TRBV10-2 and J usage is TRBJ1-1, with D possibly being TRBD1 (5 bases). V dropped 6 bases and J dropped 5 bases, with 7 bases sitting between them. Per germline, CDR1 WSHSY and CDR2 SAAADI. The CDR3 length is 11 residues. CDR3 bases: TGCGCCAGCAGGAGGGGTACTGAAGCTTTCTTT. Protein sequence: CASRRGTEAFF.

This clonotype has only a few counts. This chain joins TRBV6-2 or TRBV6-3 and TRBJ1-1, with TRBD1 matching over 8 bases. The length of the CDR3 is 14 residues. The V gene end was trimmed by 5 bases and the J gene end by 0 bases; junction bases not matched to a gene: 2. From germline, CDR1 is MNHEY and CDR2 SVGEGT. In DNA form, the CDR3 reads TGTGCCAGCAGTGGACAGGGACTGAACACTGAAGCTTTCTTT. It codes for CASSGQGLNTEAFF.

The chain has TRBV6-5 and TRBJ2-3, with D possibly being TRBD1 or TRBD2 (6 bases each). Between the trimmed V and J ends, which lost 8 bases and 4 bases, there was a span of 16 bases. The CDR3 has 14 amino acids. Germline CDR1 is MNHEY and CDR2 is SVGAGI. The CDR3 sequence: CASWGASDSDTQYF. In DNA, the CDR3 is TGTGCCAGCTGGGGGGCTAGCGATTCAGATACGCAGTATTTT.

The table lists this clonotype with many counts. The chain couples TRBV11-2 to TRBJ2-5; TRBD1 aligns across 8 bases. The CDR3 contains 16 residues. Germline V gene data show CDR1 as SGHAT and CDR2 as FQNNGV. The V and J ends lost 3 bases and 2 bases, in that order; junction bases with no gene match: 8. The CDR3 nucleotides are TGTGCCAGCAGCTTGACTACAGGGGGTGAACAAGAGACCCAGTACTTC. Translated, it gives CASSLTTGGEQETQYF.

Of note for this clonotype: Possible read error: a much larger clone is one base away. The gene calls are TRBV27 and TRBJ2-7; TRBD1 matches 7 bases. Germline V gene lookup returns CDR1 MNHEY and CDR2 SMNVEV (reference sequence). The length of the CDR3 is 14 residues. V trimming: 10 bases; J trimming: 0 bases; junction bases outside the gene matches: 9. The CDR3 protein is CANRRQGSSYEQYF. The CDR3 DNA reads TGTGCCAACAGAAGACAGGGAAGCTCCTACGAGCAGTACTTC.

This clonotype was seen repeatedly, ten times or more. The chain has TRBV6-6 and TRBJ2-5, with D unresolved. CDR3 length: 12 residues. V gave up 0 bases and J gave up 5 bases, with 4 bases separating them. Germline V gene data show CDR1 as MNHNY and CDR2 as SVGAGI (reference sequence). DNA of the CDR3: TGTGCCAGCAGTTACTCTGGGGAGACCCAGTACTTC. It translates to CASSYSGETQYF.

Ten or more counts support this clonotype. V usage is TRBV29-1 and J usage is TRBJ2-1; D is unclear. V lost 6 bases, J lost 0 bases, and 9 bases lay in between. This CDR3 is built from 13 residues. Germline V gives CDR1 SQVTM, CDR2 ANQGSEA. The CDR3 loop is CSVSPSSYNEQFF. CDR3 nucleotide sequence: TGCAGCGTAAGTCCGAGCTCCTACAATGAGCAGTTCTTC.

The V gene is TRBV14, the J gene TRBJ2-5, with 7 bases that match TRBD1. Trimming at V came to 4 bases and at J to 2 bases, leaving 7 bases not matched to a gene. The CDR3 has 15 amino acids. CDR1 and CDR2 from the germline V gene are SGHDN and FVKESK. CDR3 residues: CASSPWTGQQETQYF. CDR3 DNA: TGTGCCAGCAGCCCATGGACAGGCCAACAAGAGACCCAGTACTTC.

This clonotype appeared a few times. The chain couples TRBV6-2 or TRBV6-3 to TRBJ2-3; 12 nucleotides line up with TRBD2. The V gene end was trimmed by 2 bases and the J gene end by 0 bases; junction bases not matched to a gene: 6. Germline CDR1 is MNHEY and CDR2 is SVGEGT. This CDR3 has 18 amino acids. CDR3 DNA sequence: TGTGCCAGCAGTTACGGTCCTAGCGGGAGGGACAGCACAGATACGCAGTATTTT. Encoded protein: CASSYGPSGRDSTDTQYF.